A selection of T cell receptor beta chains follows, all from one sample in a study of tumour-infiltrating T cells in Burkitt lymphoma. Produced via immunoSEQ multiplex PCR; TCRdb's table is partial and in-frame only. The sample includes around 6,300 clones, about 9.5% of them seen just once. Sequenced sample: tumor tissue. All receptors come from a human donor with diffuse large B-cell lymphoma. Each CDR3 is given with its conserved first and last residue. The D gene is left open where the match is weak. Clone size, where shown, is once, few, many, or a class for clones that have expanded.

cdr3_nt cdr3_aa j_call d_call clone_size cdr3_length v_call
TGTGCCAGTCACCGAGGCGGGGATTCACCCCTCCACTTT CASHRGGDSPLHF TRBJ1-6 . . 13 TRBV19
TGCGCCAGCAGTGAGCAATACAATGAGCAGTTCTTC CASSEQYNEQFF TRBJ2-1 . medium-sized 12 TRBV10-1
TGCGCCAGCAAAGGGGACGGCTCCTACGAGCAGTACTTC CASKGDGSYEQYF TRBJ2-7 . . 13 TRBV5-1
TGTGCCAGCAGCCCCACCGGGGAGCTGTTTTTT CASSPTGELFF TRBJ2-2 . few 11 TRBV7-9
TGCGCCAGCAGCTGGATCGGACTAGAAGAGACCCAGTACTTC CASSWIGLEETQYF TRBJ2-5 TRBD2 few 14 TRBV5-1
TGTGCCAGCAGAATTGGACAGCACAATCAGCCCCAGCATTTT CASRIGQHNQPQHF TRBJ1-5 . few 14 TRBV28
TGCGCCAGCAGGGATCCGACAGGGTTCGGGGCGGATTCACCCCTCCACTTT CASRDPTGFGADSPLHF TRBJ1-6 TRBD1 few 17 TRBV10-2
TGCGCCAGCAGGCCCTCTAGGTACGAGCAGTACTTC CASRPSRYEQYF TRBJ2-7 . few 12 TRBV10-2
TGTGCCAGCAGCTACCGGGACAGGGGTATTGAAAAACTGTTTTTT CASSYRDRGIEKLFF TRBJ1-4 TRBD1 few 15 TRBV7-9
TGTGCCAGCAGAAGGACAGGGGACTCCTACGAGCAGTACTTC CASRRTGDSYEQYF TRBJ2-7 TRBD1 few 14 TRBV6-5